This record covers a single TCR beta chain. This record comes from a study of shared clonotypes between healthy human individuals. Researchers ran the assay at a deep level. Several immunoSEQ 96-well plates shared each subset's DNA, each plate a replicate. The data were produced by immunoSEQ multiplex PCR, yet TCRdb's version contains in-frame clones alone and is incomplete. The data contain 2.5 million or so clones, over 85% of them singletons. The CDR3 covers 15 residues. Germline V gives CDR1 SQVTM, CDR2 ANQGSEA. The ends were cut back, 5 bases at V and 3 bases at J, with 19 bases in the middle. The clonotype originates from a man younger than 35 in good health. The V call is TRBV29-1, the J call TRBJ1-1; D perhaps matches TRBD1 (6 bases). Sample: naive CD4+ T cells sorted from blood. Described subset: CD45RA+ positively selected. CDR3 region: CSVRGWVGVDTEAFF. DNA for the CDR3: TGCAGCGTTAGGGGGTGGGTAGGGGTCGACACTGAAGCTTTCTTT.